The following is a T cell receptor (beta chain) sequence with its context. Germline assignment: CDR1 MNHEY and CDR2 SVGAGI. This CDR3 is built from 16 residues. Deletions cut 0 bases from V and 6 bases from J, with 17 bases between. The sample belongs to a study of blood T cells in healthy people across ages. With a J-beta primer mix and a sample-barcoded 5' primer, a second PCR ran about 7 to 11 cycles. TCRdb reprocessed the 5' RACE reads via MiXCR and lists one record per CDR3 protein. Altogether about 670,000 distinct CDR3 sequences are present, roughly 43% being singletons, with the ten largest covering around 30%.

The sample comprised blood. V is TRBV6-5 and J is TRBJ1-1, with D unresolved. This TCR was recovered from a man of 80 years or more in good health. The CDR3 region is CASSYSGTGGAAEAFF. CDR3 bases: TGTGCCAGCAGTTACTCGGGTACCGGCGGAGCTGCTGAAGCTTTCTTT.